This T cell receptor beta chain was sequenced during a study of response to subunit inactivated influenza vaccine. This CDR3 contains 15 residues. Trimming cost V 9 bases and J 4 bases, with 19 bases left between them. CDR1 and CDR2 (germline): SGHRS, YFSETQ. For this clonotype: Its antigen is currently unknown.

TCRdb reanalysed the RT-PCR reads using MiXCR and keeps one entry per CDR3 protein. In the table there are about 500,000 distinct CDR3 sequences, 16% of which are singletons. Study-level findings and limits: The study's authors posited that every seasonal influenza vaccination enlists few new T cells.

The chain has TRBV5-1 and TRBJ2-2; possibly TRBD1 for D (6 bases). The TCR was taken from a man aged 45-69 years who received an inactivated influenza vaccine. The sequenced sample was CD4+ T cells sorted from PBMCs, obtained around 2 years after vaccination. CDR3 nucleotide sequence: TGCGCCACCACCCGTGGCAGGGGTGTCACCGGGGAGCTGTTTTTT. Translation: CATTRGRGVTGELFF.